This is a list of T cell receptor beta chains from one sample in a study of neurological immune-mediated disorders. TCRdb reprocessed the 5' RACE reads via MiXCR and lists one record per CDR3 protein. The data hold roughly 65,000 distinct CDR3 sequences, with about 4% observed a single time. The sequencing input was PBMCs. These receptors were taken from a man aged 50 to 59 with multiple sclerosis. CDR3s include the opening cysteine and the closing phenylalanine or tryptophan. A D gene is named only where the DNA matches it firmly. Rows give clone size only sometimes, using once, few, many, or a class for an expanded clone.

v_call	d_call	clone_size	j_call	cdr3_nt	cdr3_aa
TRBV5-5	TRBD2	many	TRBJ2-3	TGTGCCAGCAGCTCGGGGCTAGCGGGGACCCATAGCACAGATACGCAGTATTTT	CASSSGLAGTHSTDTQYF
TRBV20-1	TRBD1	many	TRBJ1-5	TGCAGTGCTAGCCTTCTCCGGGACAGGGATCGGGGAAATCAGCCCCAGCATTTT	CSASLLRDRDRGNQPQHF
TRBV20-1	.	.	TRBJ1-2	TGCAGTGCTAGAGTTTCCCAGGGGAACTATGGCTACACCTTC	CSARVSQGNYGYTF
TRBV4-2	.	many	TRBJ1-1	TGTGCCAGCAGCCAAGATCATACGGGGACCACTGAAGCTTTCTTT	CASSQDHTGTTEAFF
TRBV9	TRBD2	many	TRBJ2-3	TGTGCCAGCAGCCCAAGCGGGGGGACCACAGATACGCAGTATTTT	CASSPSGGTTDTQYF
TRBV6-6	TRBD2	many	TRBJ2-2	TGTGCCAGCAGTTACCGTCAGCGGGGCACCGGGGAGCTGTTTTTT	CASSYRQRGTGELFF
TRBV6-1	.	many	TRBJ1-5	TGTGCCAGCAGTGCCAACCGGGAGAGAAATCAGCCCCAGCATTTT	CASSANRERNQPQHF
TRBV7-2	.	many	TRBJ1-1	TGTGCCAGCAGCTTTGGGGGTATGAACACTGAAGCTTTCTTT	CASSFGGMNTEAFF
TRBV7-2	.	many	TRBJ2-4	TGTGCCAGCAGCTTGCTGTTAGCCAAAAACATTCAGTACTTC	CASSLLLAKNIQYF
TRBV4-2	.	many	TRBJ2-3	TGTGCCAGCAGCGCCGGGACTCTCACAGATACGCAGTATTTT	CASSAGTLTDTQYF
TRBV4-3	.	.	TRBJ2-5	TGCGCCAGCAGCCAAGGTCACCCCAGGGAGACCCAGTACTTC	CASSQGHPRETQYF
TRBV12-3/TRBV12-4	TRBD1	many	TRBJ1-6	TGTGCCAGCAGTTTTGGGACAGAAAATTCACCCCTCCACTTT	CASSFGTENSPLHF
TRBV9	TRBD2	many	TRBJ2-3	TGTGCCAGCAGCGTTGGACTAGCGGGGGGTGAGATAACGCAGTATTTT	CASSVGLAGGEITQYF
TRBV5-5	.	many	TRBJ1-2	TGTGCCAGCAGCTTCCCGGGGGAAGCATATGGCTACACCTTC	CASSFPGEAYGYTF
TRBV5-1	.	many	TRBJ1-4	TGCGCCAGCAGCCCGACAGCAACTAATGAAAAACTGTTTTTT	CASSPTATNEKLFF
TRBV5-1	.	many	TRBJ2-2	TGCGCCAGCAGCTTCATCACAGGTCGGACCGGGGAGCTGTTTTTT	CASSFITGRTGELFF
TRBV9	TRBD2	many	TRBJ2-7	TGTGCCAGCAGCTCGGGGGGGGACATCACCTACGAGCAGTACTTC	CASSSGGDITYEQYF
TRBV20-1	TRBD1	many	TRBJ1-6	TGCAGTGCTAGACCGGGACAGGGGGGCGGTTCACCCCTCCACTTT	CSARPGQGGGSPLHF
TRBV5-1	.	many	TRBJ2-3	TGCGCCAGCAGATTCCATTCCGAGGCCGGCGATACGCAGTATTTT	CASRFHSEAGDTQYF
TRBV5-1	TRBD1	.	TRBJ2-5	TGCGCCAGCAGCTTTCATGGACAGGGGCAAGAGACCCAGTACTTC	CASSFHGQGQETQYF
TRBV4-1	.	many	TRBJ2-7	TGCGCCAGCAGCCAACCACAGGGCTACGAGCAGTACTTC	CASSQPQGYEQYF
TRBV27	.	.	TRBJ1-5	TGTGCCAGCAGTTTTTCGGAACGTAATCAGCCCCAGCATTTT	CASSFSERNQPQHF
TRBV12-3/TRBV12-4	.	few	TRBJ2-2	TGTGCCAGCGCCTCCCGGGGTAACACCGGGGAGCTGTTTTTT	CASASRGNTGELFF
TRBV6-5	.	.	TRBJ1-5	TGTGCCAGCAGTAGACGGAGTAGCAATCAGCCCCAGAATTTT	CASSRRSSNQPQNF
TRBV7-6	.	few	TRBJ2-2	TGTGCCAGCAGCCCGGACAGAAAGAACACCGGGGAGCTGTTTTTT	CASSPDRKNTGELFF
TRBV7-9	.	many	TRBJ2-1	TGTGCCAGCAGTGTTTCGACCCTCAACAATGAGCAGTTCTTC	CASSVSTLNNEQFF
TRBV30	.	many	TRBJ1-4	TGTGCCTGGAGTTGGGGCCTTAATGAAAAACTGTTTTTT	CAWSWGLNEKLFF
TRBV4-1	.	many	TRBJ2-3	TGCGCCAGCAGCCAAATACAGGGTTTCAGCACAGATACGCAGTATTTT	CASSQIQGFSTDTQYF
TRBV21-1	.	many	TRBJ2-2	TGTGCCAGCAGCAACACGGACTTTCGCACCGGGGAGCTGTTTTTT	CASSNTDFRTGELFF
TRBV7-6	.	many	TRBJ2-7	TGTGCCAGCAGCCCAAGGGAACAGGCCCGCGCCTACGAGCAGTACTTC	CASSPREQARAYEQYF
TRBV5-1	TRBD1	few	TRBJ2-2	TGCGCCAGCAGAACAGGGGGCATCGGGGAGCTGTTTTTT	CASRTGGIGELFF
TRBV12-3/TRBV12-4	.	many	TRBJ2-1	TGTGCCAGCAGTTTAGCGGGATGGGGCGCTGGCAATGAGCAGTTCTTC	CASSLAGWGAGNEQFF
TRBV7-9	.	few	TRBJ1-1	TGTGCCAGCAACAGGGATAGGGCAGGGCCGCACACTGAAGCTTTCTTT	CASNRDRAGPHTEAFF
TRBV6-5	TRBD1	many	TRBJ1-2	TGTGCCAGCAGTGCGGGACAGGGGGCTTGGTATGGCTACACCTTC	CASSAGQGAWYGYTF
TRBV21-1	.	many	TRBJ2-7	TGTGCCAGCAGACATCTCAGACAGGGGCTCCCCTACGAGCAGTACTTC	CASRHLRQGLPYEQYF
TRBV20-1	.	many	TRBJ1-1	TGCAGTGCTAGAGAGTTGCGGGGTCTGAACACTGAAGCTTTCTTT	CSARELRGLNTEAFF
TRBV18	.	many	TRBJ2-3	TGTGCCAGCTCACCGCAACTATGGAGCACAGATACGCAGTATTTT	CASSPQLWSTDTQYF
TRBV7-2	.	many	TRBJ1-2	TGTGCCAGCAGCTTAGGTGGTTTTGGCTACACCTTC	CASSLGGFGYTF
TRBV4-3	.	many	TRBJ1-4	TGCGCCAGCAGCCAAGACTCAAGGGGCGCGAATGAAAAACTGTTTTTT	CASSQDSRGANEKLFF
TRBV6-5	TRBD1	many	TRBJ1-1	TGTGCCAGCAGTTCGGACAGGCCGAACACTGAAGCTTTCTTT	CASSSDRPNTEAFF
TRBV15	.	many	TRBJ1-4	TGTGCCACCAGCAGTCCCATGGAGGACATCGGGGAAAAACTGTTTTTT	CATSSPMEDIGEKLFF
TRBV6-5	TRBD1	many	TRBJ1-6	TGTGCCAGCAGTTACTCCGGTCAGGGGGTGAATTCACCCCTCCACTTT	CASSYSGQGVNSPLHF
TRBV5-1	.	many	TRBJ1-1	TGCGCCAGCAGCTTGGGCGTGGGGAACACTGAAGCTTTCTTT	CASSLGVGNTEAFF
TRBV5-5	.	many	TRBJ1-6	TGTGCCAGCAGCCCGACCCAGAATAATTCACCCCTCCACTTT	CASSPTQNNSPLHF
TRBV20-1	TRBD2	many	TRBJ2-1	TGCAGTGCTAGAGATCCGGCGGGGGTCGCCTTCTACAATGAGCAGTTCTTC	CSARDPAGVAFYNEQFF
TRBV4-1	TRBD1	many	TRBJ2-3	TGCGCCAGCAGCCAAGATTCCGGGACAGGGCTCCGCACAGATACGCAGTATTTT	CASSQDSGTGLRTDTQYF
TRBV5-1	.	many	TRBJ2-2	TGCGCCAGCAGCTTTGGTCTAGCCACCGGGGAGCTGTTTTTT	CASSFGLATGELFF
TRBV3-1	.	many	TRBJ2-1	TGTGCCAGCAGCGTTAGAGGGATTAGCTCCTACAATGAGCAGTTCTTC	CASSVRGISSYNEQFF